These T cell receptor beta chains were read from a single sample in a study of CD8 T cells in Susac syndrome. A single record per CDR3 protein comes from TCRdb applying MiXCR to the immunoSEQ multiplex PCR reads. The sample records about 250,000 distinct CDR3 sequences, 93% being singletons. The sequenced material came from CD4+ T cells from PBMCs. Every receptor here comes from a human donor with multiple sclerosis. CDR3s include the opening cysteine and the closing phenylalanine or tryptophan. A D gene is named only where the DNA matches it firmly. Only some rows state a clone size, as once, few, many or a class for expanded clones.

j_gene,abundance,v_gene,len,d_gene,CDR3aa,CDR3nt
TRBJ1-5,-,TRBV20-1,14,-,CSASLGGSNQPQHF,TGCAGTGCTAGCCTGGGGGGTAGCAATCAGCCCCAGCATTTT
TRBJ1-6,-,TRBV5-1,17,-,CASSLTPLTADNSPLHF,TGCGCCAGCAGCTTAACACCTCTGACCGCTGATAATTCACCCCTCCACTTT
TRBJ2-7,-,TRBV20-1,14,TRBD1,CSARRQGSSYEQYF,TGCAGTGCTAGAAGACAGGGGAGCTCCTACGAGCAGTACTTC
TRBJ2-1,-,TRBV5-1,16,-,CASSLIAAGQGNEQFF,TGCGCCAGCAGCTTGATTGCGGCGGGGCAGGGCAATGAGCAGTTCTTC
TRBJ2-1,-,TRBV5-1,14,-,CASSPDSAYNEQFF,TGCGCCAGCAGCCCCGACAGTGCCTACAATGAGCAGTTCTTC
TRBJ2-3,-,TRBV12-3/TRBV12-4,16,-,CASSRVVDGYTDTQYF,TGTGCCAGCTCCCGGGTCGTTGACGGATACACAGATACGCAGTATTTT
TRBJ2-3,-,TRBV20-1,14,-,CSARVAQGTDTQYF,TGCAGTGCTAGAGTGGCGCAGGGTACAGATACGCAGTATTTT
TRBJ2-5,-,TRBV7-2,15,-,CASSLDWGRLETQYF,TGTGCCAGCAGCTTAGACTGGGGGCGCTTAGAGACCCAGTACTTC
TRBJ2-1,-,TRBV9,15,-,CASSSLWGADNEQFF,TGTGCCAGCAGCTCCCTCTGGGGGGCGGACAATGAGCAGTTCTTC
TRBJ2-7,-,TRBV20-1,14,-,CSARRTSGSYEQYF,TGCAGTGCTAGACGGACAAGCGGGTCCTACGAGCAGTACTTC
TRBJ1-2,-,TRBV15,13,TRBD1,CATSRDRNYGYTF,TGTGCCACCTCCCGGGACAGAAACTATGGCTACACCTTC
TRBJ2-2,-,TRBV20-1,16,-,CSASGFEWGDTGELFF,TGCAGTGCTAGCGGGTTTGAGTGGGGGGACACCGGGGAGCTGTTTTTT
TRBJ2-5,-,TRBV7-3,14,-,CASSPRGGSETQYF,TGTGCCAGCAGCCCCCGGGGTGGGTCAGAGACCCAGTACTTC
TRBJ2-3,once,TRBV20-1,16,-,CSARWEGASGTDTQYF,TGCAGTGCTAGATGGGAAGGGGCTAGCGGCACAGATACGCAGTATTTT
TRBJ1-5,-,TRBV12-3/TRBV12-4,15,TRBD1,CASRSHRGFNQPQHF,TGTGCCAGCAGATCCCACAGGGGATTCAATCAGCCCCAGCATTTT
TRBJ2-3,-,TRBV19,15,-,CASSIGPYGTDTQYF,TGTGCCAGTAGTATAGGACCTTACGGCACAGATACGCAGTATTTT
TRBJ2-5,-,TRBV9,14,-,CASSVGAEEETQYF,TGTGCCAGCAGCGTAGGGGCAGAAGAAGAGACCCAGTACTTC
TRBJ2-4,-,TRBV9,16,-,CASSPSAVGLGNIQYF,TGTGCCAGCAGCCCCTCCGCGGTAGGGTTGGGAAACATTCAGTACTTC
TRBJ2-6,-,TRBV20-1,17,TRBD2,CSAKGRAGYAGANVLTF,TGCAGTGCTAAGGGGAGGGCGGGTTATGCTGGGGCCAACGTCCTGACTTTC
TRBJ1-1,-,TRBV12-3/TRBV12-4,18,TRBD1,CASSAEGQFVPLNTEAFF,TGTGCCAGCAGTGCGGAGGGACAGTTCGTCCCCTTGAACACTGAAGCTTTCTTT
TRBJ2-1,-,TRBV29-1,18,TRBD2,CSVVSQPGLAASYNEQFF,TGCAGCGTTGTATCACAGCCGGGACTAGCGGCCTCCTACAATGAGCAGTTCTTC
TRBJ2-6,-,TRBV7-3,13,-,CASSFVGANVLTF,TGTGCCAGCAGCTTTGTGGGGGCCAACGTCCTGACTTTC
TRBJ2-1,-,TRBV24-1,16,-,CATSDGGAAAYNEQFF,TGTGCCACCAGTGATGGGGGGGCTGCCGCCTACAATGAGCAGTTCTTC
TRBJ2-6,-,TRBV29-1,13,-,CSVIPSGANVLTF,TGCAGCGTTATACCCTCTGGGGCCAACGTCCTGACTTTC
TRBJ2-1,-,TRBV6-6,16,TRBD2,CASSSTSGSSYNEQFF,TGTGCCAGCAGCTCGACTAGCGGAAGCTCCTACAATGAGCAGTTCTTC
TRBJ1-1,-,TRBV6-6,16,-,CASSYGVGLLNTEAFF,TGTGCCAGCAGTTATGGGGTCGGTCTTCTGAACACTGAAGCTTTCTTT
TRBJ2-1,-,TRBV7-6,15,TRBD1,CASSHPQGTNNEQFF,TGTGCCAGCAGCCATCCACAGGGGACCAACAATGAGCAGTTCTTC
TRBJ2-3,-,TRBV5-1,15,TRBD1,CASSGTGDLTDTQYF,TGCGCCAGCAGCGGCACAGGGGATCTCACAGATACGCAGTATTTT
TRBJ2-1,-,TRBV27,12,-,CASSPHGNEQFF,TGTGCCAGCAGCCCTCACGGCAATGAGCAGTTCTTC
TRBJ1-2,once,TRBV29-1,12,TRBD1,CSVDDRVGGYTF,TGCAGCGTGGATGACAGGGTAGGCGGCTACACCTTC
TRBJ2-3,-,TRBV27,14,-,CASSLWGVTDTQYF,TGTGCCAGCAGTTTATGGGGTGTCACAGATACGCAGTATTTT
TRBJ2-7,-,TRBV5-1,17,TRBD2,CASRPRGLAGGPHEQYF,TGCGCCAGCAGACCCCGGGGGCTAGCGGGGGGCCCCCACGAGCAGTACTTC
TRBJ2-3,-,TRBV6-1,14,TRBD1,CASSAQTGADTQYF,TGTGCCAGCAGTGCCCAAACAGGGGCGGATACGCAGTATTTT
TRBJ1-1,-,TRBV6-5,13,-,CASRRQGFTEAFF,TGTGCCAGCAGACGGCAGGGGTTCACTGAAGCTTTCTTT
TRBJ1-5,once,TRBV20-1,13,-,CSARDLQTRNQHF,TGCAGTGCTAGAGATCTGCAGACAAGGAACCAGCATTTT
TRBJ1-1,-,TRBV29-1,9,-,CSVDRDAFF,TGCAGCGTTGACAGGGACGCTTTCTTT
TRBJ2-3,-,TRBV12-3/TRBV12-4,15,TRBD2,CASRKTSGGRYTQYF,TGTGCCAGCAGAAAGACTAGCGGGGGCCGGTATACGCAGTATTTT
TRBJ1-6,-,TRBV6-1,14,-,CASSRGPSDSPLHF,TGTGCCAGCAGCCGGGGACCAAGCGATTCACCCCTCCACTTT
TRBJ1-2,-,TRBV19,13,-,CASSIGQHYGYTF,TGTGCCAGTAGTATCGGTCAGCACTATGGCTACACCTTC
TRBJ2-5,-,TRBV18,15,TRBD1,CASSTGTGSQETQYF,TGTGCCAGTTCAACCGGGACAGGAAGCCAAGAGACCCAGTACTTC
TRBJ1-1,-,TRBV12-3/TRBV12-4,15,-,CASSHAGRGNTEAFF,TGTGCCAGCAGTCATGCTGGGCGTGGGAACACTGAAGCTTTCTTT
TRBJ2-5,-,TRBV5-1,15,-,CASSLLSGSQETQYF,TGCGCCAGCAGCCTCTTGAGCGGGTCCCAAGAGACCCAGTACTTC
TRBJ1-2,-,TRBV18,13,-,CASSPPSGYGYTF,TGTGCCAGCTCACCACCTTCAGGGTACGGCTACACCTTC
TRBJ1-1,-,TRBV6-6,15,-,CASSYLGGMNTEAFF,TGTGCCAGCAGTTACTTAGGCGGGATGAACACTGAAGCTTTCTTT
TRBJ2-2,-,TRBV10-3,16,TRBD2,CAISGTSGLNTGELFF,TGTGCCATCAGTGGGACTAGCGGGTTGAACACCGGGGAGCTGTTTTTT
TRBJ2-1,-,TRBV10-3,15,-,CAISGQGLVYNEQFF,TGTGCCATCAGTGGGCAGGGGTTGGTCTACAATGAGCAGTTCTTC
TRBJ2-2,-,TRBV9,15,-,CASSAPSINTGELFF,TGTGCCAGCAGTGCACCCTCTATAAACACCGGGGAGCTGTTTTTT
TRBJ2-7,-,TRBV5-1,13,-,CASSASGTYEQYF,TGCGCCAGCAGCGCATCAGGGACCTACGAGCAGTACTTC
TRBJ2-5,-,TRBV20-1,15,TRBD2,CSARDGTSGQETQYF,TGCAGTGCTAGAGATGGGACTAGCGGCCAAGAGACCCAGTACTTC
TRBJ2-5,once,TRBV25-1,13,-,CASRPRDQETQYF,TGTGCCAGCCGGCCCCGGGACCAAGAGACCCAGTACTTC
TRBJ2-5,-,TRBV20-1,14,TRBD2,CSARDERERKTQYF,TGCAGTGCTAGAGATGAGCGGGAGCGTAAGACCCAGTACTTC
TRBJ2-1,-,TRBV5-1,13,-,CASSLALAGEQFF,TGCGCCAGCAGCTTGGCGCTAGCCGGTGAGCAGTTCTTC
TRBJ2-1,-,TRBV9,19,-,CASSPPEAGIWVLENEQFF,TGTGCCAGCAGCCCCCCGGAGGCGGGCATATGGGTGTTAGAGAATGAGCAGTTCTTC
TRBJ2-2,once,TRBV5-1,16,-,CASTPFRAGETGELFF,TGCGCCAGCACCCCGTTCCGGGCAGGAGAGACCGGGGAGCTGTTTTTT
TRBJ2-3,-,TRBV19,13,-,CASSITGTDTQYF,TGTGCCAGTAGTATCACAGGGACAGATACGCAGTATTTT
TRBJ2-1,once,TRBV30,15,TRBD2,CAWTRGSGGADEQFF,TGTGCCTGGACAAGGGGTAGCGGGGGGGCCGATGAGCAGTTCTTC
TRBJ1-6,-,TRBV7-9,15,-,CASSYYGVYNSPLHF,TGTGCCAGCAGCTATTACGGGGTTTATAATTCACCCCTCCACTTT
TRBJ2-1,-,TRBV7-2,14,-,CASSPSPTYNEQFF,TGTGCCAGCAGCCCAAGTCCGACCTACAATGAGCAGTTCTTC
TRBJ2-1,-,TRBV12-3/TRBV12-4,16,TRBD2,CASNPGARLAGDEQFF,TGTGCCAGCAACCCAGGGGCCCGACTAGCGGGGGATGAGCAGTTCTTC